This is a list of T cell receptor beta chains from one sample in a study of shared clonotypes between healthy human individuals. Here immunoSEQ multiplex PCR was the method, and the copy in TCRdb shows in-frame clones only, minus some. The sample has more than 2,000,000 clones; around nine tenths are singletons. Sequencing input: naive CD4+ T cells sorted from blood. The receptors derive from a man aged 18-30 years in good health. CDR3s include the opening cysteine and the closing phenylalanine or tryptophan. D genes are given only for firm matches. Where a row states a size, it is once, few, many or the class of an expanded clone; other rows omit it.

cdr3_aa: CASSSSGSGSRETQYF
cdr3_nt: TGTGCCAGCAGCTCCTCGGGTAGCGGGTCCCGAGAGACCCAGTACTTC
d_call: TRBD2
clone_size: .
j_call: TRBJ2-5
v_call: TRBV5-4

cdr3_aa: CASSFGQAVGGYTF
cdr3_nt: TGTGCCAGCAGCTTTGGACAAGCAGTAGGAGGCTACACCTTC
d_call: .
clone_size: .
j_call: TRBJ1-2
v_call: TRBV13

cdr3_aa: CASSQFPISTRVNTEAFF
cdr3_nt: TGCGCCAGCAGTCAATTTCCTATTTCTACCAGGGTTAACACTGAAGCTTTCTTT
d_call: .
clone_size: .
j_call: TRBJ1-1
v_call: TRBV23-1

cdr3_aa: CASSLKGRSYEQYF
cdr3_nt: TGTGCCAGCAGCTTAAAAGGTCGGTCTTACGAGCAGTACTTC
d_call: .
clone_size: .
j_call: TRBJ2-7
v_call: TRBV7-2

cdr3_aa: CASSLGTGSGETQYF
cdr3_nt: TGTGCCAGCAGCTTAGGGACGGGATCTGGTGAGACCCAGTACTTC
d_call: .
clone_size: .
j_call: TRBJ2-5
v_call: TRBV7-2

cdr3_aa: CASSLDPPGQAGREQYF
cdr3_nt: TGCGCCAGCAGCTTGGATCCCCCGGGACAGGCAGGGCGGGAGCAGTACTTC
d_call: TRBD1
clone_size: .
j_call: TRBJ2-7
v_call: TRBV5-1

cdr3_aa: CASSSTDRVPLHF
cdr3_nt: TGTGCCAGCAGCTCTACGGACAGGGTTCCCCTCCACTTT
d_call: TRBD1
clone_size: .
j_call: TRBJ1-6
v_call: TRBV14

cdr3_aa: CACRGEDTEAFF
cdr3_nt: TGTGCCTGCCGAGGGGAGGACACTGAAGCTTTCTTT
d_call: .
clone_size: .
j_call: TRBJ1-1
v_call: TRBV10-3

cdr3_aa: CASSETSGRQYF
cdr3_nt: TGTGCCAGCAGTGAAACGTCGGGACGTCAGTACTTC
d_call: .
clone_size: .
j_call: TRBJ2-7
v_call: TRBV2

cdr3_aa: CASGSGQGHNQPQHF
cdr3_nt: TGTGCTAGTGGTTCGGGACAGGGACACAATCAGCCCCAGCATTTT
d_call: TRBD1
clone_size: once
j_call: TRBJ1-5
v_call: TRBV12-5

cdr3_aa: CASSPSGGLISEQYF
cdr3_nt: TGTGCCAGTAGTCCAAGCGGGGGGTTAATCAGCGAGCAGTACTTC
d_call: TRBD2
clone_size: .
j_call: TRBJ2-7
v_call: TRBV19

cdr3_aa: CASRRGGGNQPQHF
cdr3_nt: TGTGCCAGCAGAAGGGGCGGGGGCAATCAGCCCCAGCATTTT
d_call: .
clone_size: .
j_call: TRBJ1-5
v_call: TRBV6-5

cdr3_aa: CASSFSLREAKNIQYF
cdr3_nt: TGTGCCAGCAGTTTTTCCCTCCGGGAAGCCAAAAACATTCAGTACTTC
d_call: .
clone_size: .
j_call: TRBJ2-4
v_call: TRBV28

cdr3_aa: CASSKGETNEKLFF
cdr3_nt: TGTGCCAGTAGTAAGGGGGAAACTAATGAAAAACTGTTTTTT
d_call: .
clone_size: .
j_call: TRBJ1-4
v_call: TRBV19

cdr3_aa: CASSLLRGTSYGYTF
cdr3_nt: TGTGCCAGCAGCTTACTCAGGGGAACTAGCTATGGCTACACCTTC
d_call: .
clone_size: .
j_call: TRBJ1-2
v_call: TRBV7-9

cdr3_aa: CAWSASQSSYNSPLHF
cdr3_nt: TGTGCCTGGAGTGCGAGCCAAAGCTCCTATAATTCACCCCTCCACTTT
d_call: .
clone_size: .
j_call: TRBJ1-6
v_call: TRBV30

cdr3_aa: CASRSPRQGAQYF
cdr3_nt: TGTGCCAGTAGATCGCCGCGTCAAGGGGCCCAGTACTTC
d_call: .
clone_size: .
j_call: TRBJ2-5
v_call: TRBV19

cdr3_aa: CASKRDLGTGELFF
cdr3_nt: TGTGCCAGCAAACGGGACTTGGGTACCGGGGAGCTGTTTTTT
d_call: .
clone_size: .
j_call: TRBJ2-2
v_call: TRBV2

cdr3_aa: CATREETQYF
cdr3_nt: TGTGCCACTAGGGAAGAGACCCAGTACTTC
d_call: .
clone_size: .
j_call: TRBJ2-5
v_call: TRBV10-3

cdr3_aa: CASSRTGDITRQQYF
cdr3_nt: TGTGCCAGCAGTCGGACAGGGGATATTACGAGGCAGCAGTACTTC
d_call: TRBD1
clone_size: .
j_call: TRBJ2-7
v_call: TRBV6-1

cdr3_aa: CASSKTADSFGANVLTF
cdr3_nt: TGTGCCAGCTCGAAGACAGCAGACTCGTTCGGGGCCAACGTCCTGACTTTC
d_call: .
clone_size: .
j_call: TRBJ2-6
v_call: TRBV18

cdr3_aa: CASSLQGPSSYEQYF
cdr3_nt: TGTGCCAGCAGCCTTCAGGGTCCCAGCTCCTACGAGCAGTACTTC
d_call: .
clone_size: .
j_call: TRBJ2-7
v_call: TRBV5-4

cdr3_aa: CASSENGRYNEQFF
cdr3_nt: TGCGCCAGCAGTGAGAACGGGAGGTACAATGAGCAGTTCTTC
d_call: TRBD2
clone_size: .
j_call: TRBJ2-1
v_call: TRBV10-2

cdr3_aa: CASSVGSPETQYF
cdr3_nt: TGTGCCAGCAGCGTAGGCAGCCCAGAGACCCAGTACTTC
d_call: .
clone_size: .
j_call: TRBJ2-5
v_call: TRBV9

cdr3_aa: CASSQGSSGGASTDTQYF
cdr3_nt: TGCGCCAGCAGCCAAGGCTCTAGCGGGGGCGCTAGCACAGATACGCAGTATTTT
d_call: TRBD2
clone_size: .
j_call: TRBJ2-3
v_call: TRBV4-1

cdr3_aa: CATVQGIGGYTF
cdr3_nt: TGTGCCACCGTACAGGGGATTGGAGGCTACACCTTC
d_call: TRBD1
clone_size: .
j_call: TRBJ1-2
v_call: TRBV6-1

cdr3_aa: CASSFLAGGETQYF
cdr3_nt: TGTGCCAGCAGCTTTCTAGCGGGGGGGGAGACCCAGTACTTC
d_call: TRBD2
clone_size: .
j_call: TRBJ2-5
v_call: TRBV7-2

cdr3_aa: CASQVGLAGVFEQFF
cdr3_nt: TGTGCCAGCCAAGTCGGGCTAGCGGGGGTATTTGAGCAGTTCTTC
d_call: TRBD2
clone_size: .
j_call: TRBJ2-1
v_call: TRBV5-4

cdr3_aa: CASRPGGVDGGYTF
cdr3_nt: TGTGCCAGCAGGCCGGGCGGGGTTGACGGTGGCTACACCTTC
d_call: .
clone_size: .
j_call: TRBJ1-2
v_call: TRBV6-4

cdr3_aa: CASSQGQGRTYEQYF
cdr3_nt: TGTGCCAGCAGTCAGGGACAGGGGAGAACCTACGAGCAGTACTTC
d_call: TRBD1
clone_size: .
j_call: TRBJ2-7
v_call: TRBV6-5

cdr3_aa: CASSRLAGGSYNEQFF
cdr3_nt: TGTGCCAGCAGTCGACTAGCGGGAGGGTCCTACAATGAGCAGTTCTTC
d_call: TRBD2
clone_size: .
j_call: TRBJ2-1
v_call: TRBV6-6

cdr3_aa: CASSTRQGTYEQYF
cdr3_nt: TGTGCCAGTAGTACCAGACAGGGGACGTACGAGCAGTACTTC
d_call: TRBD1
clone_size: .
j_call: TRBJ2-7
v_call: TRBV19